The entry below gives a single T cell receptor (beta chain) sequence along with its context. These data come from a study of blood T cell repertoires in COVID-19. Turning to the study itself: Material from acute and convalescent COVID-19 was sourced from the United States, Italy and Spain.

Original processing methods: Counts of nucleated cells, estimated from reference gene primer amplification, were obtained. The data were produced by immunoSEQ multiplex PCR, yet TCRdb's version contains in-frame clones alone and is incomplete. V and J calls and clone size are those listed in that table; D and trimming were worked out from the DNA. Of about 96,000 clones detected, about four fifths appear once; the ten largest clones hold roughly 17%. Looked up from germline, CDR1 is ENHRY and CDR2 is SYGVKD. Deletions cut 10 bases from V and 3 bases from J, with 13 bases between. This CDR3 region has 13 residues.

This rearrangement joins TRBV10-3 to TRBJ2-1, with D possibly TRBD2 on 7 matching bases. Specimen: peripheral blood. The sequence came from an older woman with acute or convalescent COVID-19. The CDR3 here is CATTGGLYNEQFF. The CDR3 DNA follows: TGTGCCACCACCGGGGGGCTCTACAATGAGCAGTTCTTC.